This TCR beta chain came from a study of chemoradiotherapy in HPV16-positive cancers. Sequencing used immunoSEQ multiplex PCR; TCRdb keeps in-frame clones, though not all of them. The top ten clones hold more than 2% of a sample with about 12,000 clones, approximately 73% of them seen once. This CDR3 region has 14 residues. Germline lookup yields CDR1 LGHNA and CDR2 YSLEER. V was pared by 1 base and J by 11 bases, with 15 bases between. Samples were taken several times over chemoradiotherapy. The TCR was taken from a human donor with HPV-associated anogenital cancer. Specimen collection occurred from a patient who underwent chemoradiotherapy. The rearrangement uses TRBV4-3 and TRBJ1-5, with a tentative D call TRBD1 (5 bases). The CDR3 region is CASSQGGNSGSQHF. The CDR3 nucleotides are TGCGCCAGCAGCCAAGGGGGGAACAGTGGGTCCCAGCATTTT.